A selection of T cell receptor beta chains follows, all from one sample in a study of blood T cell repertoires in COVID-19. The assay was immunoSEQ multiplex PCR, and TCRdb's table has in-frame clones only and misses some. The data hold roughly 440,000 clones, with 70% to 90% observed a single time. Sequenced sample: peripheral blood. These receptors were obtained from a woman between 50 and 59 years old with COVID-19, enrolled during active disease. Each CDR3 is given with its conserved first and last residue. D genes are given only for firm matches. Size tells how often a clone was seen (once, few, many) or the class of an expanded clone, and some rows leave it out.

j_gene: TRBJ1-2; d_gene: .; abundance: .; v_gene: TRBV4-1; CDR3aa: CASSQGQNLYGYTF
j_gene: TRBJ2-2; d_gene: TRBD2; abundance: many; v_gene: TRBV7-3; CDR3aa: CASSSGLAGGTGELFF
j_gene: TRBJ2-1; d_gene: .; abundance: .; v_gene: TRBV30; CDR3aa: CAGAVGSFPYNEQFF
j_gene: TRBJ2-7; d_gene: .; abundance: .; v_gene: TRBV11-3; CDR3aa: CASSYPAQGYEQYF
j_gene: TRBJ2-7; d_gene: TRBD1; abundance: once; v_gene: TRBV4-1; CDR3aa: CASSQDRDSRPYEQYF
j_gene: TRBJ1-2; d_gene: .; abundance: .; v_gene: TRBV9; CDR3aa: CASSVGAAPNYGYTF
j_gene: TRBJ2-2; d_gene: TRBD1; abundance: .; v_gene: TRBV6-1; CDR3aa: CASSDWTGASTGELFF
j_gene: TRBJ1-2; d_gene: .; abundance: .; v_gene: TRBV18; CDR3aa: CASSNTNGYTF
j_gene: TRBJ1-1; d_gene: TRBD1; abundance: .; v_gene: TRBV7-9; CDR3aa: CAGQGETEAFF
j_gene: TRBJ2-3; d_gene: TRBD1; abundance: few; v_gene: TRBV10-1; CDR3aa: CASSESGQGPTDTQYF
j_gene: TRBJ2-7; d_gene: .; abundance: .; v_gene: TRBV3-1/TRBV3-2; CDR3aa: CASSQGRIEQYF
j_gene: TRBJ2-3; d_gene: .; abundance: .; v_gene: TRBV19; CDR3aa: CASRDSPSTDTQYF
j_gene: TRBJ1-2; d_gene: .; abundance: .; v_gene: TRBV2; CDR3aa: CASTRVPAANGYTF
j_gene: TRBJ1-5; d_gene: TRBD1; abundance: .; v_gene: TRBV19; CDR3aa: CASSMQGDYQPQHF
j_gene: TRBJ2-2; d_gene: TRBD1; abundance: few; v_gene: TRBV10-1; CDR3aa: CASSENRGANTGELFF
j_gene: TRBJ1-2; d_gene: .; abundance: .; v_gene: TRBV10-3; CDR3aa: CAISEGAGDGYTF
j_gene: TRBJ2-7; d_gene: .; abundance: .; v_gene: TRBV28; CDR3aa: CASAAYEQYF
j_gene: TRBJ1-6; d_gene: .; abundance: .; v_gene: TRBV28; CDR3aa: CASSLRRRNSPLHF
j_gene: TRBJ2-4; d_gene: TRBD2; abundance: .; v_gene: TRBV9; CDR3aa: CASSGLGLAGEKNIQYF
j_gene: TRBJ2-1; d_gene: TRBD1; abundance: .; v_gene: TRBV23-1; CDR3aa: CASTLESRDRGNEQFF
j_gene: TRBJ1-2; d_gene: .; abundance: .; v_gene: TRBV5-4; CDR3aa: CASSLKAGQDYGYTF
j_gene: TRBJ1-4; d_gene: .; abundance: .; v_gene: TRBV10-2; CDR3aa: CASTWSSGEKLFF
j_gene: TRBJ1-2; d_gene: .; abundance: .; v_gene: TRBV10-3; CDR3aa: CAISESGGRLRGYTF
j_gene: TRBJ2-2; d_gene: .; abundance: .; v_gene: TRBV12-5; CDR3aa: CASGDDSHLTGELFF
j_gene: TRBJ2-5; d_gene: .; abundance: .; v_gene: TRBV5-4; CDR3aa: CASSLGRVKETQYF
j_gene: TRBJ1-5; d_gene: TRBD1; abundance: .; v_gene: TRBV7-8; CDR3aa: CASSPTGGAGNQPQHF
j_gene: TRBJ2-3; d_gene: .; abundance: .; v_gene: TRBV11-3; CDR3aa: CASSLNRVDTQYF
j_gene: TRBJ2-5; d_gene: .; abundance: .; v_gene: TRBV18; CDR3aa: CASSPLPPTSPQETQYF
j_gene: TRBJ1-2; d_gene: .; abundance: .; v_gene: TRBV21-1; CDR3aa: CASSKDRTGPSNYGYTF
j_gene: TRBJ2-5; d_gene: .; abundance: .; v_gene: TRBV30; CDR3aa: CAWSARTIQETQYF
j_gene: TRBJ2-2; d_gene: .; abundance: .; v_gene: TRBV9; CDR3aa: CASSVEGSGTGELFF
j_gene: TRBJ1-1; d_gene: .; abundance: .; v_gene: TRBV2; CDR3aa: CATPGGTEAFF
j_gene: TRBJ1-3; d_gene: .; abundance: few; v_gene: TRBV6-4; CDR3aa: CASSDSGGGLYF
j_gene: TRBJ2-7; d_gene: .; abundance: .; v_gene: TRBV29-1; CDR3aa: CSVDGGSSYEQYF
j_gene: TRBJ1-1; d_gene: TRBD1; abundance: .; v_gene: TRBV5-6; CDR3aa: CASSLPGQGATEAFF
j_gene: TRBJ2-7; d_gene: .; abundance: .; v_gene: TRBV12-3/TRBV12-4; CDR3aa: CASSPSAYEQYF